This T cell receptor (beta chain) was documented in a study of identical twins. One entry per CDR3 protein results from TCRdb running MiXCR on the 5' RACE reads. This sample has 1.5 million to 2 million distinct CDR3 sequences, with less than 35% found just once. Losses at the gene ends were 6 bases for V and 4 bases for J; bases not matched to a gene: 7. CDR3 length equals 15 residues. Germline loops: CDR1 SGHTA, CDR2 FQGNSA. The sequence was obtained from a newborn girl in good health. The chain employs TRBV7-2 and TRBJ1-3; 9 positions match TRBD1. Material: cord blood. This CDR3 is CASSLQGAVGNTIYF. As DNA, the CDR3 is TGTGCCAGCAGTCTACAGGGGGCAGTCGGAAACACCATATATTTT.